The present T cell receptor (beta chain) was sequenced within a study of human T cells and chemical hapten exposure. TCRdb fed the RACE reads into MiXCR, producing one record per CDR3 protein. The sample carries about 120,000 distinct CDR3 sequences, 11% recorded once. Time point described: patch test 3, about 24 weeks after DPC sensitization. Treatment given: therapeutic diphenylcyclopropenone sensitization with weekly scalp DPC. This clonotype was counted a few times. This TCR was recovered from a woman in her 50s with alopecia areata. Some clones in this sample may be carry-over from other donors' samples. Specimen: whole blood, collected in connection with sensitization to the hapten diphenylcyclopropenone (DPC).

The CDR3 sequence is CASSQVGRGTEAFF. In DNA form, the CDR3 reads TGTGCCAGCAGCCAAGTAGGCAGGGGGACTGAAGCTTTCTTT. The chain joins TRBV4-2 to TRBJ1-1, with 7 positions matching TRBD1. Germline V gene data show CDR1 as LGHNA and CDR2 as YNFKEQ. The V gene end was trimmed by 1 base and the J gene end by 5 bases; junction bases not matched to a gene: 4. This CDR3 region has 14 residues.